This TCR beta chain was recorded in a study of blood T cell repertoires in COVID-19. At the level of the study: Some COVID-19 samples were acute and others convalescent; all came from the United States, Italy and Spain. PBMCs, B-cell-depleted T cells, or T cells were the source of the cDNA or gDNA that made up the material.

The CDR3 has 12 amino acids. V lost 8 bases, J lost 6 bases, and 7 bases stayed unmatched. CDR1 is MNHEY and CDR2 is SVGAGI in the germline V gene. Seattle participants joined during active infection and were tracked over time. Authors' processing steps: Amplifying reference gene primers gave estimates of nucleated cell counts. Profiled with immunoSEQ multiplex PCR; TCRdb holds only in-frame clones, not every one. That table gives V, J and clone size, and the DNA gave D and trimming. The sample lists under 200,000 clones; about four fifths were seen once. The TCR was taken from a woman aged 80 or older with COVID-19, enrolled during active disease. V is TRBV6-5 and J is TRBJ2-7; 7 bases match TRBD2. The specimen was peripheral blood. DNA for the CDR3: TGTGCCAGCCCCGCGAGGGAGGGCGAGCAGTACTTC. Its protein is CASPAREGEQYF.